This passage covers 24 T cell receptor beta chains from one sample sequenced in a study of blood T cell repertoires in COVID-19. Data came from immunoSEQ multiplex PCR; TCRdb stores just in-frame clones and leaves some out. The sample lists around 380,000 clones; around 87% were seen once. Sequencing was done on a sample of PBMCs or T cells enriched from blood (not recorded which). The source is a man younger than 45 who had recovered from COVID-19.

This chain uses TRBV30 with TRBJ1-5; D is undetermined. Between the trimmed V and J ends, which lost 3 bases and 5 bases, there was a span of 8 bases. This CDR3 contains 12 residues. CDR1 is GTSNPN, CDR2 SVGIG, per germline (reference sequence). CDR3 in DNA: TGTGCCTGGAGAAGTGGGCATCAGCCCCAGCATTTT. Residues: CAWRSGHQPQHF. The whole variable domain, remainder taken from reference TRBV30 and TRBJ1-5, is SQTIHQWPATLVQPVGSPLSLECTVEGTSNPNLYWYRQAAGRGLQLLFYSVGIGQISSEVPQNLSASRPQDRQFILSSKKLLLSDSGFYLCAWRSGHQPQHFGDGTRLSIL.

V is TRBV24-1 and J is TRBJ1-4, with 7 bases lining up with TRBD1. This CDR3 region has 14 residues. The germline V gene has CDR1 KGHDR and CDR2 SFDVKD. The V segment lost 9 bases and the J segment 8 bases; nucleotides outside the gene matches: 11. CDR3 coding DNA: TGTGCCACCCCCTCAACAGGGGCGCAGGAAAAACTGTTTTTT. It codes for CATPSTGAQEKLFF.

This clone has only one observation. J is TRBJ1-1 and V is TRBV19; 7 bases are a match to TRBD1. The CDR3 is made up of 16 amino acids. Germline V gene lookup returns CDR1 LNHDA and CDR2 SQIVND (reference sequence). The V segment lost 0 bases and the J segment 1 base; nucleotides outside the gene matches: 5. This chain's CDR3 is CASSIDVWTGNTEAFF. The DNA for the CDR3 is TGTGCCAGTAGTATAGATGTCTGGACAGGGAACACTGAAGCTTTCTTT.

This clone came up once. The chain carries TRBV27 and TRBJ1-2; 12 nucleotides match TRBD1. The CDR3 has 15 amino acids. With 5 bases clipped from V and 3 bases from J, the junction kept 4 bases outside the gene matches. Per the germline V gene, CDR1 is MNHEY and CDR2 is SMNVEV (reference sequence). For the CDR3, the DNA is TGTGCCAGCAGTAGGGGACAGGGGGCTTACTATGGCTACACCTTC. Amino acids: CASSRGQGAYYGYTF.

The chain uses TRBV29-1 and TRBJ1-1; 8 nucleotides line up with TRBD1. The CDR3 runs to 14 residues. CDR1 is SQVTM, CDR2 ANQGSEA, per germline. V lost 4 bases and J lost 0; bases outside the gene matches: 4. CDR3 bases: TGCAGCGTTGCCCGGGGACAGGTGAACACTGAAGCTTTCTTT. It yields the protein CSVARGQVNTEAFF.

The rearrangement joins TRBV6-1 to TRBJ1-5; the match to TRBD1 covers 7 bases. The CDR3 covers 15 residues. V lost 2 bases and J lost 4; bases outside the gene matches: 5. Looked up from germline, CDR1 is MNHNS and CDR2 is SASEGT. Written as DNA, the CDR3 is TGTGCCAGCAGTGAACTACAGGGGTTTAATCAGCCCCAGCATTTT. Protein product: CASSELQGFNQPQHF.

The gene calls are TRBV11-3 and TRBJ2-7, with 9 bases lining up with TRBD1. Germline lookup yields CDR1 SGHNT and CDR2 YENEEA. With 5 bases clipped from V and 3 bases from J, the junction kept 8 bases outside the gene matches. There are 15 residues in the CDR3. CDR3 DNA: TGTGCCAGCAGCCCGGGGGCGGGACAGGGCTACGAGCAGTACTTC. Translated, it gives CASSPGAGQGYEQYF.

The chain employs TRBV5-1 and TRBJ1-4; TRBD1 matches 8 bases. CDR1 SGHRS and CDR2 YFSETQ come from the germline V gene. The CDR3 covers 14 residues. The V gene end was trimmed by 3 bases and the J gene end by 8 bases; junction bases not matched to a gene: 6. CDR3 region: CASSYGQGGEKLFF. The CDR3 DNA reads TGCGCCAGCAGCTACGGACAGGGAGGGGAAAAACTGTTTTTT.

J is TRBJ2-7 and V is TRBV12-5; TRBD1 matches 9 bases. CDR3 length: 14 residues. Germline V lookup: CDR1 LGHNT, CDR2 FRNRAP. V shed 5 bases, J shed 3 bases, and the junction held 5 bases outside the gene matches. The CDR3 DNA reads TGTGCTAGTGGTGACAGGGGGTTGATCTACGAGCAGTACTTC. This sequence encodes CASGDRGLIYEQYF.

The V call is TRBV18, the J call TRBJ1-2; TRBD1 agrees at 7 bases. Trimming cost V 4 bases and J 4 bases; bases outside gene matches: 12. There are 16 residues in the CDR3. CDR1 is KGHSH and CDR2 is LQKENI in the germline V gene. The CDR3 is CASSLGDSLSLYGYTF. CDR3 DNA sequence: TGTGCCAGCTCACTGGGGGACAGCTTGTCCCTCTATGGCTACACCTTC.

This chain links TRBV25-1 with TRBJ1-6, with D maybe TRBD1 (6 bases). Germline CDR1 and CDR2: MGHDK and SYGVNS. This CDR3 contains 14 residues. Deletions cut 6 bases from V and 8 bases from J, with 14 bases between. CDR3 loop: CASRPPGVDSPLHF. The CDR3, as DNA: TGTGCCAGCAGACCCCCAGGGGTGGATTCACCCCTCCACTTT.

The CDR3 reads CASSPPTGLESTGELFF. The CDR3 bases are TGTGCCAGCTCACCACCGACAGGGCTGGAGAGCACCGGGGAGCTGTTTTTT. The gene calls are TRBV18 and TRBJ2-2, with 7 bases that match TRBD1. Germline CDR1 KGHSH, CDR2 LQKENI. The CDR3 is made up of 17 amino acids. V dropped 0 bases and J dropped 4; count of bases not matched to a gene: 8. The complete variable domain, with remaining parts taken from reference TRBV18 and TRBJ2-2, reads NAGVMQNPRHLVRRRGQEARLRCSPMKGHSHVYWYRQLPEEGLKFMVYLQKENIIDESGMPKERFSAEFPKEGPSILRIQQVVRGDSAAYFCASSPPTGLESTGELFFGEGSRLTVL.

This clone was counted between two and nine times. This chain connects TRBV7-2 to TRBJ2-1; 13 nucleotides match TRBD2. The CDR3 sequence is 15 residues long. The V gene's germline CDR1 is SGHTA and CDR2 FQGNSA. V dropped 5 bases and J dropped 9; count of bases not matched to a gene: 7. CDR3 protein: CASSPRTSGGPEQFF. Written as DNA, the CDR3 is TGTGCCAGCAGCCCCAGGACTAGCGGGGGCCCTGAGCAGTTCTTC.

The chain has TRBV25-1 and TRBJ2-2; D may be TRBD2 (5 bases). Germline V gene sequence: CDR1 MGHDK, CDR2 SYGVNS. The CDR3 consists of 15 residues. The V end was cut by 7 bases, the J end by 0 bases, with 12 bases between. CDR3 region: CASKDSGPNTGELFF. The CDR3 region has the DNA TGTGCCAGCAAGGACTCCGGACCGAACACCGGGGAGCTGTTTTTT. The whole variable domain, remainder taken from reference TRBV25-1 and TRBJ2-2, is EADIYQTPRYLVIGTGKKITLECSQTMGHDKMYWYQQDPGMELHLIHYSYGVNSTEKGDLSSESTVSRIRTEHFPLTLESARPSHTSQYLCASKDSGPNTGELFFGEGSRLTVL.

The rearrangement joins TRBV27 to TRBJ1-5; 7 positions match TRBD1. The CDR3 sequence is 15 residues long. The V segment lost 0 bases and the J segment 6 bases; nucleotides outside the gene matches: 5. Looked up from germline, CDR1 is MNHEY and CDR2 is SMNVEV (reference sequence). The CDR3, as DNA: TGTGCCAGCAGTTTATCTACAGGGGTAGGTCAGCCCCAGCATTTT. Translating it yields CASSLSTGVGQPQHF.

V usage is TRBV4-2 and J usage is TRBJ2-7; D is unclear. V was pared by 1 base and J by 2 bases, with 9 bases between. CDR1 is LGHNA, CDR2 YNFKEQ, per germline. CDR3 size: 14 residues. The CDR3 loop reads CASSQGAVTYEQYF. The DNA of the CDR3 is TGTGCCAGCAGCCAAGGGGCAGTAACCTACGAGCAGTACTTC.

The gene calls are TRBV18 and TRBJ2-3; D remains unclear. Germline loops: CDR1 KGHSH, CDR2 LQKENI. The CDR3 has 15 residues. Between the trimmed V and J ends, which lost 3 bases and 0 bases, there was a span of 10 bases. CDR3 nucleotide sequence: TGTGCCAGCTCACCTCTGGCAGCGAGCACAGATACGCAGTATTTT. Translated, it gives CASSPLAASTDTQYF.

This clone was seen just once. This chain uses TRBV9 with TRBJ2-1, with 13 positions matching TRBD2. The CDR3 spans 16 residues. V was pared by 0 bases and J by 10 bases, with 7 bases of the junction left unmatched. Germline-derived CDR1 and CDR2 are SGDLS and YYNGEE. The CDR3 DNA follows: TGTGCCAGCAGCGTAGGTTCGGGACTAGCGGGGACAGAGCAGTTCTTC. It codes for CASSVGSGLAGTEQFF.

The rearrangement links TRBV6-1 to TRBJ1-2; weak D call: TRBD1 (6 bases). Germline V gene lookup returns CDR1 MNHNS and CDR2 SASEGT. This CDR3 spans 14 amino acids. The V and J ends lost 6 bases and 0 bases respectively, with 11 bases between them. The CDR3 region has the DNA TGTGCCAGCAGACAGGGAACTTCTAACTATGGCTACACCTTC. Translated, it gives CASRQGTSNYGYTF.

CDR3 in amino acids: CASSDLRFYEQYF. The CDR3 nucleotides read TGCGCCAGCAGTGATTTGAGATTCTACGAGCAGTACTTC. The V call is TRBV10-2, the J call TRBJ2-7; D is uncertain. The CDR3 is 13 residues long. CDR1 WSHSY and CDR2 SAAADI come from the germline V gene. Trimming took 3 bases from V and 3 from J, leaving 9 bases between them.

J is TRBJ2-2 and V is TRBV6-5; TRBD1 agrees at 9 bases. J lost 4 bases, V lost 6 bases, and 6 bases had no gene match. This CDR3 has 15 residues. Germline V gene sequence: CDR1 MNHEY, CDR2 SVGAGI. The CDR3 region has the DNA TGTGCCAGCAGAGCCGGGACAGGGATCACCGGGGAGCTGTTTTTT. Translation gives CASRAGTGITGELFF.

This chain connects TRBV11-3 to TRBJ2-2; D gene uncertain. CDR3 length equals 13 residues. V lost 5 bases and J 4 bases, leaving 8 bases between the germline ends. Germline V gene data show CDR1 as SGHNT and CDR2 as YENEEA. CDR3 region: CASSTVRTGELFF. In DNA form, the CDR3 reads TGTGCCAGCAGCACAGTTCGCACCGGGGAGCTGTTTTTT.

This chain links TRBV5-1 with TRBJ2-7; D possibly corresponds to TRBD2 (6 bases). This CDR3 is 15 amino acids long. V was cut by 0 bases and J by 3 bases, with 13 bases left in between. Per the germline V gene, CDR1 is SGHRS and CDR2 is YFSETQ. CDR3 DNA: TGCGCCAGCAGCTTGGCGGAAGGAGGGGTCTACGAGCAGTACTTC. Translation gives CASSLAEGGVYEQYF.

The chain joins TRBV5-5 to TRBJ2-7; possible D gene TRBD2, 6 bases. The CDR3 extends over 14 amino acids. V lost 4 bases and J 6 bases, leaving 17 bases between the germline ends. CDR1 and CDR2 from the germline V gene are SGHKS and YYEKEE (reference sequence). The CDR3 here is CASSLNSEGLEQYF. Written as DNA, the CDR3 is TGTGCCAGCAGCCTGAATTCGGAGGGGCTCGAGCAGTACTTC.